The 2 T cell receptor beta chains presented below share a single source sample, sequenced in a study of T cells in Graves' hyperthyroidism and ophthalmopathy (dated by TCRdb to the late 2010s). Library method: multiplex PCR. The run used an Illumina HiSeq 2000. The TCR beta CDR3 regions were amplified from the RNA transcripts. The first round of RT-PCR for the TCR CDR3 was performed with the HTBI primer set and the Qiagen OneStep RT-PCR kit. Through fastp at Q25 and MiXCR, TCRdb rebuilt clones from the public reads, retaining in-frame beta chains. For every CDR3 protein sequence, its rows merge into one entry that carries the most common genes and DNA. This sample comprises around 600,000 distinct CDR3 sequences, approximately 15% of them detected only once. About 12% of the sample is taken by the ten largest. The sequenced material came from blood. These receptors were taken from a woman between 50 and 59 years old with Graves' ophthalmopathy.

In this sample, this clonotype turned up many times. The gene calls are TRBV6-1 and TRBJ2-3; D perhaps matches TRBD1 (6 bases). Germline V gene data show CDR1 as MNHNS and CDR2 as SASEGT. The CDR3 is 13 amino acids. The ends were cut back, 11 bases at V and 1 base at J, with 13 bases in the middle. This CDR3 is CAAWAGGTDTQYF. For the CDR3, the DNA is TGTGCCGCGTGGGCAGGGGGCACAGATACGCAGTATTTT.

The CDR3 sequence: CASSPTGGSNEKLFF. The CDR3 DNA sequence: TGTGCCAGCAGCCCCACAGGGGGCTCTAATGAAAAACTGTTTTTT. V gene TRBV9 combines with J gene TRBJ1-4; 9 positions agree with TRBD1. After removal of 4 bases from V and 3 bases from J, the junction contained 4 bases not matched to a gene. From germline, CDR1 is SGDLS and CDR2 YYNGEE. This CDR3 has 15 amino acids.